Reported below is one TCR beta chain. The V gene's germline CDR1 is LNHDA and CDR2 SQIVND (reference sequence). There are 14 residues in the CDR3. The trim removed 5 bases at V and 7 bases at J, leaving 6 bases unmatched. This record comes from a study of T cell changes during pregnancy in multiple sclerosis. Only in-frame clones appear in the TCRdb table, and some are missing; sequencing was by immunoSEQ multiplex PCR. The sample has 56,000 or so clones; more than 85% are singletons. Source: CD4+ T cells from peripheral blood mononuclear cells, taken in the third trimester of pregnancy. The receptor comes from a female donor with multiple sclerosis, enrolled in a pregnancy study. The chain couples TRBV19 to TRBJ1-4; TRBD1 matches 8 bases. CDR3 sequence: CASSSQGAREKLFF. The CDR3 DNA is TGTGCCAGTAGTTCGCAGGGGGCGCGTGAAAAACTGTTTTTT.